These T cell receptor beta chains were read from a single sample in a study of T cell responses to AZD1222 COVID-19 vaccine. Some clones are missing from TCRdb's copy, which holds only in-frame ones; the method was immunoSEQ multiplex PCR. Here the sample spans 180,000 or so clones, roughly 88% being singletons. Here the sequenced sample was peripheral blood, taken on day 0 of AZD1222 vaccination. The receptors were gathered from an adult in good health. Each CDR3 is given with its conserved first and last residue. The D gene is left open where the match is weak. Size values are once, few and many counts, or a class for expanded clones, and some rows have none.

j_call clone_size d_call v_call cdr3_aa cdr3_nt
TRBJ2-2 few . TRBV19 CATAGSHSNTGELFF TGTGCCACCGCAGGTTCTCACTCGAACACCGGGGAGCTGTTTTTT
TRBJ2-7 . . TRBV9 CASSPRRGLANEQYF TGTGCCAGCAGCCCCCGCCGGGGCCTCGCTAACGAGCAGTACTTC
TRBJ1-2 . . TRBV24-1 CATSDPGGAGGYTF TGTGCCACCAGTGACCCCGGGGGGGCGGGCGGCTACACCTTC
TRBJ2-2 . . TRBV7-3 CASSRGTKITGELFF TGTGCCAGCAGCCGCGGGACAAAAATCACCGGGGAGCTGTTTTTT
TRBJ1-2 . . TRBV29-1 CSVASAPQIYGYTF TGCAGCGTCGCCTCGGCCCCCCAGATCTATGGCTACACCTTC
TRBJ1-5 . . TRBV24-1 CATSDPRYEGNQPQHF TGTGCCACCAGTGACCCCAGGTACGAGGGCAATCAGCCCCAGCATTTT
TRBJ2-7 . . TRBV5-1 CASSWDTSYEQYF TGCGCCAGCAGCTGGGACACCTCCTACGAGCAGTACTTC
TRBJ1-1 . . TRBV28 CASSLQPIMNTEAFF TGTGCCAGCAGTTTACAACCAATTATGAACACTGAAGCTTTCTTT
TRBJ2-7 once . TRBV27 CASTKVRVGTKAGEQYF TGTGCCAGCACTAAAGTTCGAGTCGGGACAAAGGCGGGCGAGCAGTACTTC
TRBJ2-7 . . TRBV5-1 CASSFVSDYEQYF TGCGCCAGCAGCTTCGTTTCAGACTACGAGCAGTACTTC
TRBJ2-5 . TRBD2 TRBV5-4 CASSSPSGGPQETQYF TGTGCCAGCAGCTCACCTAGCGGGGGGCCACAAGAGACCCAGTACTTC
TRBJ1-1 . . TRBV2 CASSVNVLNTEAFF TGTGCCAGCAGTGTGAACGTCCTGAACACTGAAGCTTTCTTT
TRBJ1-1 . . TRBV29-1 CSVERRRETEAFF TGCAGCGTTGAACGACGGCGGGAAACTGAAGCTTTCTTT
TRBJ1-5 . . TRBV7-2 CASSSGGYNQPQHF TGTGCCAGCAGTTCCGGGGGGTACAATCAGCCCCAGCATTTT
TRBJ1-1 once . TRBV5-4 CASSPGPPTPTNTEAFF TGTGCCAGCAGCCCGGGACCGCCTACTCCCACAAACACTGAAGCTTTCTTT
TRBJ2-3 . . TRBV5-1 CASSFPSDTQYF TGCGCCAGCAGCTTCCCTTCAGATACGCAGTATTTT
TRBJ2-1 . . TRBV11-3 CASSLRLGNEQFF TGTGCCAGCAGCTTGCGCCTGGGGAATGAGCAGTTCTTC
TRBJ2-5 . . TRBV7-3 CASSLGLGETQYF TGTGCCAGCAGCCTGGGGCTCGGGGAGACCCAGTACTTC
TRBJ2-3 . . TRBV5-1 CASSLSLGQATDTQYF TGCGCCAGCAGCTTGTCTCTAGGGCAGGCCACAGATACGCAGTATTTT
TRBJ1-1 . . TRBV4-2 CASSQNPLNTEAFF TGTGCCAGCAGCCAAAATCCCTTGAACACTGAAGCTTTCTTT
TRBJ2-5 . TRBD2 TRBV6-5 CASTSGEGRGETQYF TGTGCCAGCACCAGCGGGGAGGGTAGAGGGGAGACCCAGTACTTC
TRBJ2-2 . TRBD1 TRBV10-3 CAIKTGGFTDTGELFF TGTGCCATCAAGACAGGGGGCTTTACGGACACCGGGGAGCTGTTTTTT